This T cell receptor (beta chain) came from a study of PD-L1 blockade in urothelial cancer (dated by TCRdb to the late 2010s). About the study as a whole: Therapy was started in about 2014 for all patients, and atezolizumab 1,200 mg was administered intravenously every 3 weeks. About nine tenths of the roughly 29 patients were identified as males with urothelial cancer of bladder origin, and a prior smoking history was reported by 18 of 29 patients. Patients had an ECOG performance status of 0 or 1 and had received between 0 and 3 prior chemotherapy regimens. Blood samples were analyzed at 3 weeks after treatment start (second dose) and at 6 weeks after treatment start. Blood samples yielded a median of approximately 150,000 T cells and tens of thousands of unique TCRs, with median clonality around 0.084. The study was an exploratory multi-omic analysis of somatic, immune and clinical correlates of response to PD-L1 blockade with atezolizumab in urothelial cancer. TCR sequencing covered pretreatment tumor samples and matched, serially collected peripheral blood taken before and after atezolizumab treatment. Durable clinical benefit was defined as progression-free survival longer than 6 months, and TCR features were also tested against progression-free and overall survival. Whole exome sequencing and RNA sequencing of pretreatment tumors were performed alongside TCR sequencing in the same patients. Fewer than ten patients reached durable clinical benefit, while about 20 patients did not. Just over 28 patients had pretreatment blood TCR-seq, about 25 had at least one posttreatment blood collection, and about 25 had tumor TCR-seq. Study-wide findings and limitations: Among patients with durable benefit, tumor-associated TCR clones showed greater expansion in peripheral blood 3 weeks after treatment started (n ≈ 20, p = 0.022). A pretreatment peripheral blood TCR clonality below the median was linked to improved progression-free and overall survival. Because the sample size was small (n of about 29) and many of the analyses were exploratory, the results are meant to be hypothesis-generating.

Note on this clone: What this receptor recognizes is not known. Per-nucleotide qualities are absent, and no much larger clonotype sits a single base away.

Synthetic TCR analog templates were spiked into each PCR so that absolute template abundance could be estimated from read counts. TCRbeta CDR3 regions were amplified from genomic DNA with bias-controlled V and J gene primers using the immunoSEQ assay. Rearranged TCRbeta segments were sequenced at approximately 20X coverage. The study's own analysis went as follows. Sequencing errors were corrected by clustering, and CDR3s were annotated against IMGT so that V, D and J genes could be assigned. Downstream analyses used only productive TCRbeta rearrangements and left out out-of-frame or stop-codon sequences. To compute clonality, Shannon entropy was normalized by the log of the number of unique productive sequences and then subtracted from one. Clones differing between time points or between blood and tumor were identified by Fisher's exact test with Benjamini-Hochberg correction at adjusted p below 0.01. Drawn from immuneACCESS, this table holds only the in-frame rearrangements with V and J called that TCRdb kept. Clones are partly lost; checked studies trace under half to an unresolved V gene and leave the rest unexplained. V and J calls and clone size are copied from that table; D and trimming were computed from the DNA. The sample table contains about 52,000 clones; only one count was recorded for roughly 82% of them. Of the sample, roughly 1.3% falls within the top ten clones.

The time point label on this specimen signifies: pretreatment peripheral blood. A total of 25 to 30 patients with locally advanced or metastatic urothelial carcinoma, treated at Memorial Sloan Kettering on a trial protocol, made up the cohort. Peripheral blood mononuclear cells were collected from each patient pretreatment and during treatment, giving between 1 and 8 total time points per patient. The Qiagen DNeasy Blood extraction kit was used to purify genomic DNA from total PBMCs and from tumor samples. PBMCs were collected pretreatment and during treatment and were isolated and stored as previously described. This material consisted of PBMCs, taken around atezolizumab (anti-PD-L1) treatment. The sequence derives from a man aged 45-65 years with urothelial cancer.

The base sequence is TGTGCCAGCAGCTTAGACAGGGCTACGGCGGGAGGGCCTAGCTACGAGCAGTACTTC. This gives the protein CASSLDRATAGGPSYEQYF. The chain was built from TRBV11-3 and TRBJ2-7; 9 bases in the junction line up with TRBD2. The germline V gene supplies CDR1 SGHNT and CDR2 YENEEA. Here V drops 0 bases and J drops 3 bases, and the junction holds 15 bases not matched to any gene. Taken from cysteine to phenylalanine, the CDR3 has 19 residues. The kept DNA is CDR3 alone, 57 bases in frame from the first base.